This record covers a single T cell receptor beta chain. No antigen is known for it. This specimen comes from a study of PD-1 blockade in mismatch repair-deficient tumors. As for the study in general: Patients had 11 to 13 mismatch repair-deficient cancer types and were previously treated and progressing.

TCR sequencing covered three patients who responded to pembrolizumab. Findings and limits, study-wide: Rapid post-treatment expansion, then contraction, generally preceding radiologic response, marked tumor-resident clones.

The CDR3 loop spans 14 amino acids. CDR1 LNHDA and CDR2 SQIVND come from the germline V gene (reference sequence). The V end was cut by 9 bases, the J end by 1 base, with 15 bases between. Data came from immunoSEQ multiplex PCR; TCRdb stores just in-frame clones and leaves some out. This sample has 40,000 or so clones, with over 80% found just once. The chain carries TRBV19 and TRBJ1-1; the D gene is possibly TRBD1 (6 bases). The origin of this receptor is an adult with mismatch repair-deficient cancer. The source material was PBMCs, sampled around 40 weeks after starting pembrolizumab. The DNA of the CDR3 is TGTGCCAGCAACAGGGAGTTGTGGAACACTGAAGCTTTCTTT. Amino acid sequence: CASNRELWNTEAFF.